The 31 T cell receptor beta chains presented below share a single source sample, sequenced in a study of graft-versus-host responses after intestinal transplantation. Assay: immunoSEQ multiplex PCR; the TCRdb copy retains only in-frame clones and omits some. The profile shows roughly 100,000 clones, roughly 93% of them singletons. These receptors lack a known antigen. Sample: unstimulated CD8+ T cells sorted from spleen or lymph node cells, taken before intestinal transplant. All receptors derive from a human donor who received an intestinal transplant.

In this sample, this clone turned up once. The chain uses TRBV5-6 and TRBJ1-2; 10 bases are shared with TRBD1. This CDR3 has 18 amino acids. The V gene's germline CDR1 is SGHDT and CDR2 YYEEEE. V shed 4 bases, J shed 2 bases, and the junction held 14 bases outside the gene matches. CDR3 coding DNA: TGTGCCAGCAGCCGACCGGTGAGACAGGGGGCGCTAAACTATGGCTACACCTTC. The encoded protein is CASSRPVRQGALNYGYTF.

This chain uses TRBV13 with TRBJ2-7; D uncertain. The V and J ends lost 5 bases and 1 base respectively, with 9 bases between them. The CDR3 spans 13 residues. CDR1 is PRHDT, CDR2 FYEKMQ, per germline (reference sequence). Here the CDR3 reads CASSTGSSYEQYF. The CDR3 coding sequence is TGTGCCAGCAGCACCGGGTCTTCCTACGAGCAGTACTTC.

The rearrangement uses TRBV5-1 and TRBJ1-1; 9 positions agree with TRBD1. Per germline, CDR1 SGHRS and CDR2 YFSETQ. CDR3 length: 13 residues. Trimming removed 7 bases from V and 2 bases from J; junction bases left unmatched: 3. CDR3 residues: CASWDRANTEAFF. The CDR3 DNA sequence: TGCGCCAGCTGGGACAGGGCTAACACTGAAGCTTTCTTT. The variable domain in full, completed from reference TRBV5-1 and TRBJ1-1, reads KAGVTQTPRYLIKTRGQQVTLSCSPISGHRSVSWYQQTPGQGLQFLFEYFSETQRNKGNFPGRFSGRQFSNSRSEMNVSTLELGDSALYLCASWDRANTEAFFGQGTRLTVV.

The CDR3, as DNA: TGTGCCCTGGCGGGGGCCACTATTTCCTACAATGAGCAGTTCTTC. Its translation is CALAGATISYNEQFF. This sequence joins TRBV7-7 and TRBJ2-1, with D tentatively TRBD2 (7 bases). Germline V gene data show CDR1 as SSHAT and CDR2 as FNYEAQ (reference sequence). V was pared by 11 bases and J by 1 base, with 18 bases between. The CDR3 spans 15 residues.

This clone was picked up one time. The V call is TRBV27, the J call TRBJ1-4; D call uncertain. This CDR3 is 13 amino acids long. V lost 3 bases to trimming and J lost 3 bases, with 5 bases between them. Per germline, CDR1 MNHEY and CDR2 SMNVEV (reference sequence). CDR3: CASSLVANEKLFF. The CDR3 nucleotides are TGTGCCAGCAGTTTGGTAGCTAATGAAAAACTGTTTTTT.

V is TRBV11-3 and J is TRBJ2-7; no clear D. Per germline, CDR1 SGHNT and CDR2 YENEEA. The CDR3 has 17 amino acids. With 4 bases removed from V and 4 bases from J, the gap between germline ends came to 23 bases. CDR3 residues: CASSSKVGIAEHYEQYF. CDR3 in DNA: TGTGCCAGCAGCTCTAAGGTTGGGATAGCAGAACATTACGAGCAGTACTTC.

This rearrangement joins TRBV7-9 to TRBJ2-7; possible D gene TRBD2, 6 bases. The CDR3 runs to 14 residues. V was trimmed by 2 bases and J by 7 bases, leaving 15 bases between them. CDR1 is SEHNR and CDR2 is FQNEAQ in the germline V gene (reference sequence). The CDR3 coding sequence is TGTGCCAGCAGCTTATCATCGACTGCGGGAGAGCAGTACTTC. Protein sequence: CASSLSSTAGEQYF.

The CDR3 sequence is CASSPPSGRTDTQYF. CDR3 nucleotides: TGTGCCAGCAGCCCCCCCAGCGGACGCACAGATACGCAGTATTTT. The chain joins TRBV9 to TRBJ2-3; possibly TRBD2 for D (5 bases). This CDR3 spans 15 amino acids. Trimming left V 4 bases short and J 1 base short, with 13 bases between. Germline CDR1 is SGDLS and CDR2 is YYNGEE.

The gene calls are TRBV7-9 and TRBJ2-1; D is possibly TRBD1 (7 bases). Trimming took off 1 base at V and 1 base at J, with 11 bases between the two ends. CDR3 size: 16 residues. The germline V gene encodes CDR1 SEHNR and CDR2 FQNEAQ (reference sequence). The CDR3 coding sequence is TGTGCCAGCAGCTTAGTTTCAGGGGGGTCCTACAATGAGCAGTTCTTC. Translated: CASSLVSGGSYNEQFF. The full variable domain, completed using reference TRBV7-9 and TRBJ2-1, is DTGVSQNPRHKITKRGQNVTFRCDPISEHNRLYWYRQTLGQGPEFLTYFQNEAQLEKSRLLSDRFSAERPKGSFSTLEIQRTEQGDSAMYLCASSLVSGGSYNEQFFGPGTRLTVL.

The CDR3 DNA reads as TGTGCCAGCTCACCACTTGGGCGGAACACAGATACGCAGTATTTT. Its protein is CASSPLGRNTDTQYF. The rearrangement uses TRBV18 and TRBJ2-3, with D uncertain. The germline V gene has CDR1 KGHSH and CDR2 LQKENI. V lost 1 base to trimming and J lost 2 bases, with 10 bases between them. The CDR3 is 15 residues long.

The chain couples TRBV19 to TRBJ2-5, with 11 bases aligning to TRBD2. CDR1 and CDR2 (germline): LNHDA, SQIVND (reference sequence). V lost 3 bases and J lost 2; bases outside the gene matches: 11. This CDR3 region has 18 residues. CDR3 in DNA: TGTGCCAGTAGTATGGGGCTACTAGCGGGGGAACCTCAAGAGACCCAGTACTTC. Amino acids: CASSMGLLAGEPQETQYF. Full variable domain (rest looked up from reference TRBV19 and TRBJ2-5): DGGITQSPKYLFRKEGQNVTLSCEQNLNHDAMYWYRQDPGQGLRLIYYSQIVNDFQKGDIAEGYSVSREKKESFPLTVTSAQKNPTAFYLCASSMGLLAGEPQETQYFGPGTRLLVL.

This chain links TRBV11-2 with TRBJ2-5, with no clear D. Per the germline V gene, CDR1 is SGHAT and CDR2 is FQNNGV. With 5 bases removed from V and 4 bases from J, the gap between germline ends came to 14 bases. This CDR3 has 14 amino acids. The CDR3 loop is CASSHPDVVETQYF. CDR3 sequence (DNA): TGTGCCAGCAGCCACCCAGACGTGGTAGAGACCCAGTACTTC.

The rearrangement uses TRBV2 and TRBJ2-3; D is uncertain. The CDR3 is 13 amino acids. Trimming left V 2 bases short and J 4 bases short, with 7 bases between. Per germline, CDR1 SNHLY and CDR2 FYNNEI. Here the CDR3 reads CASSESFPDTQYF. The CDR3 DNA is TGTGCCAGCAGTGAAAGTTTCCCAGATACGCAGTATTTT.

The chain combines TRBV4-1 with TRBJ1-4; D is unresolved. There are 16 residues in the CDR3. V lost 0 bases and J lost 4, with 12 bases in between. Germline assignment: CDR1 MGHRA and CDR2 YSYEKL. CDR3 coding DNA: TGCGCCAGCAGCCAAGATCTTCTGGACCTTAATGAAAAACTGTTTTTT. As protein: CASSQDLLDLNEKLFF.

The chain couples TRBV13 to TRBJ1-2, with D maybe TRBD1 (5 bases). CDR1 and CDR2 (germline): PRHDT, FYEKMQ (reference sequence). This CDR3 has 14 residues. V lost 4 bases and J 5 bases, leaving 14 bases between the germline ends. Here the CDR3 DNA reads TGTGCCAGCAGCTCAACGACAGCCGGTTATGGCTACACCTTC. Amino acids: CASSSTTAGYGYTF.

This sequence joins TRBV7-2 and TRBJ1-1; D uncertain. V lost 5 bases and J lost 7, with 8 bases in between. Germline V lookup: CDR1 SGHTA, CDR2 FQGNSA. CDR3 length: 11 amino acids. The CDR3 loop is CASSPFDEAFF. The DNA of the CDR3 is TGTGCCAGCAGCCCCTTCGATGAAGCTTTCTTT.

This chain joins TRBV15 and TRBJ2-3; no clear D. The ends were cut back, 0 bases at V and 0 bases at J, with 10 bases in the middle. CDR1 is LNHNV and CDR2 is YYDKDF in the germline V gene (reference sequence). The length of the CDR3 is 16 residues. The CDR3 here is CATSRDWASSTDTQYF. The CDR3 DNA reads as TGTGCCACCAGCAGAGATTGGGCCTCTAGCACAGATACGCAGTATTTT.

The rearrangement uses TRBV30 and TRBJ2-7, with D possibly being TRBD2 (6 bases). The CDR3 is 21 residues long. Germline V gene sequence: CDR1 GTSNPN, CDR2 SVGIG (reference sequence). V was shortened by 3 bases and J by 3 bases, with 36 bases between the two germline ends. CDR3 amino acids: CAWRNYGTELSYPPFYYEQYF. In DNA, the CDR3 is TGTGCCTGGAGGAATTACGGGACTGAGCTAAGCTACCCCCCTTTTTACTACGAGCAGTACTTC.

This clone was picked up one time. This sequence joins TRBV27 and TRBJ1-2; D remains unclear. Trimming cost V 6 bases and J 7 bases, with 9 bases left between them. CDR1 MNHEY and CDR2 SMNVEV come from the germline V gene (reference sequence). This CDR3 is built from 11 residues. The CDR3 spells CASSPGVGYTF. In nucleotides, the CDR3 is TGTGCCAGCAGCCCAGGAGTTGGCTACACCTTC.

In its sample, this clone was seen a few times. The chain couples TRBV23-1 to TRBJ1-1, with D maybe TRBD1 (6 bases). TRBV23-1 is filed as an ORF, its function uncertain. This CDR3 has 15 residues. The V and J ends lost 3 bases and 4 bases respectively, with 15 bases between them. This chain's CDR3 is CASSQSGGRGTEAFF. The DNA of the CDR3 is TGCGCCAGCAGTCAGTCTGGGGGCCGCGGCACTGAAGCTTTCTTT.

V and J are TRBV15 and TRBJ2-3; perhaps TRBD2 as D (7 bases). V was cut by 4 bases and J by 6 bases, with 20 bases left in between. CDR3 size: 16 residues. CDR1 and CDR2 (germline): LNHNV, YYDKDF (reference sequence). CDR3 residues: CATSKAGRGGRDTQYF. For the CDR3, the DNA is TGTGCCACCAGCAAAGCAGGGAGGGGGGGGAGGGATACGCAGTATTTT.

This chain uses TRBV5-1 with TRBJ2-2, with D possibly matching TRBD2 (6 bases). V lost 3 bases and J lost 4, with 13 bases in between. Germline CDR1 SGHRS, CDR2 YFSETQ. CDR3 length: 15 residues. The DNA for the CDR3 is TGCGCCAGCAGCTGGAGGGACCATTCCACCGGGGAGCTGTTTTTT. It is translated as CASSWRDHSTGELFF.

As DNA, the CDR3 is TGTGCCAGCAGCCCGGTTTTGAACACTGAAGCTTTCTTT. This gives the protein CASSPVLNTEAFF. The rearrangement uses TRBV14 and TRBJ1-1; D gene unclear. The CDR3 runs 13 residues. Looked up from germline, CDR1 is SGHDN and CDR2 is FVKESK. V shed 4 bases and J shed 0 bases, with 6 bases lying between them.

The chain carries TRBV7-9 and TRBJ1-2; D perhaps matches TRBD1 (5 bases). The CDR3 runs to 18 residues. The germline V gene has CDR1 SEHNR and CDR2 FQNEAQ (reference sequence). Trimming cost V 6 bases and J 4 bases, with 27 bases left between them. The CDR3 DNA sequence: TGTGCCAGCAGACCGACCGGGCGTTGGGGGAGCTTCGGCTATGGCTACACCTTC. The encoded protein is CASRPTGRWGSFGYGYTF. The variable domain in full, completed from reference TRBV7-9 and TRBJ1-2, reads DTGVSQNPRHKITKRGQNVTFRCDPISEHNRLYWYRQTLGQGPEFLTYFQNEAQLEKSRLLSDRFSAERPKGSFSTLEIQRTEQGDSAMYLCASRPTGRWGSFGYGYTFGSGTRLTVV.

The chain links TRBV5-4 to TRBJ2-1, with 12 bases lining up with TRBD2. Germline trimming cut 9 bases from V and 8 bases from J; bases unmatched to any gene: 9. This CDR3 comprises 14 residues. Germline assignment: CDR1 SGHNT and CDR2 YYREEE (reference sequence). Here the CDR3 DNA reads TGTGCCACCATAAAACTAGCGGGGGGCCATGAGCAGTTCTTC. Residues: CATIKLAGGHEQFF.

The chain couples TRBV30 to TRBJ2-6, with D possibly matching TRBD1 (6 bases). Germline V gives CDR1 GTSNPN, CDR2 SVGIG (reference sequence). The CDR3 extends over 14 amino acids. Trimming took off 7 bases at V and 4 bases at J, with 14 bases between the two ends. For the CDR3, the DNA is TGTGCCTCGGACAGTCCCTCCGGGGCCAACGTCCTGACTTTC. As protein: CASDSPSGANVLTF.

The rearrangement joins TRBV29-1 to TRBJ1-2, with D unclear. The CDR3 spans 13 residues. Germline-derived CDR1 and CDR2 are SQVTM and ANQGSEA. Trimming took off 3 bases at V and 4 bases at J, with 12 bases between the two ends. As DNA, the CDR3 is TGCAGCGTTGAGCTGAGGCGGACCTATGGCTACACCTTC. It encodes CSVELRRTYGYTF. Combining the CDR3 with reference TRBV29-1 and TRBJ1-2 gives the whole variable domain SAVISQKPSRDICQRGTSLTIQCQVDSQVTMMFWYRQQPGQSLTLIATANQGSEATYESGFVIDKFPISRPNLTFSTLTVSNMSPEDSSIYLCSVELRRTYGYTFGSGTRLTVV.

J is TRBJ1-1 and V is TRBV2; D is uncertain. The CDR3 contains 14 residues. Per germline, CDR1 SNHLY and CDR2 FYNNEI. V lost 3 bases, J lost 0 bases, and 8 bases lay in between. CDR3 nucleotides: TGTGCCAGCAGTGACGGGGTGATGAACACTGAAGCTTTCTTT. Translating gives CASSDGVMNTEAFF.

J is TRBJ2-7 and V is TRBV4-1, with D perhaps matching TRBD2 (6 bases). The CDR3 runs to 14 residues. Germline assignment: CDR1 MGHRA and CDR2 YSYEKL. The V and J ends lost 4 bases and 1 base respectively, with 11 bases between them. This CDR3 reads CASSPHGGSYEQYF. CDR3 DNA sequence: TGCGCCAGCAGCCCCCATGGGGGGTCCTACGAGCAGTACTTC.

CDR3 loop: CASSSPLGQGAGGYTF. CDR3 in DNA: TGTGCCAGCAGCTCGCCCCTGGGACAGGGGGCTGGTGGCTACACCTTC. V and J are TRBV7-8 and TRBJ1-2; 12 bases fit TRBD1. Per the germline V gene, CDR1 is SGHVS and CDR2 is FQNEAQ. The V gene end was trimmed by 4 bases and the J gene end by 7 bases; junction bases not matched to a gene: 10. The CDR3 consists of 16 residues.

This sequence joins TRBV7-9 and TRBJ2-1; 9 bases are a match to TRBD2. The CDR3 length is 14 residues. Germline values: CDR1 SEHNR, CDR2 FQNEAQ (reference sequence). The V gene end was trimmed by 5 bases and the J gene end by 8 bases; junction bases not matched to a gene: 7. CDR3 nucleotide sequence: TGTGCCAGCAGCAGAGGGACTAGCCCTCATGAGCAGTTCTTC. Protein: CASSRGTSPHEQFF. The full variable domain, with the rest looked up from reference TRBV7-9 and TRBJ2-1, is DTGVSQNPRHKITKRGQNVTFRCDPISEHNRLYWYRQTLGQGPEFLTYFQNEAQLEKSRLLSDRFSAERPKGSFSTLEIQRTEQGDSAMYLCASSRGTSPHEQFFGPGTRLTVL.